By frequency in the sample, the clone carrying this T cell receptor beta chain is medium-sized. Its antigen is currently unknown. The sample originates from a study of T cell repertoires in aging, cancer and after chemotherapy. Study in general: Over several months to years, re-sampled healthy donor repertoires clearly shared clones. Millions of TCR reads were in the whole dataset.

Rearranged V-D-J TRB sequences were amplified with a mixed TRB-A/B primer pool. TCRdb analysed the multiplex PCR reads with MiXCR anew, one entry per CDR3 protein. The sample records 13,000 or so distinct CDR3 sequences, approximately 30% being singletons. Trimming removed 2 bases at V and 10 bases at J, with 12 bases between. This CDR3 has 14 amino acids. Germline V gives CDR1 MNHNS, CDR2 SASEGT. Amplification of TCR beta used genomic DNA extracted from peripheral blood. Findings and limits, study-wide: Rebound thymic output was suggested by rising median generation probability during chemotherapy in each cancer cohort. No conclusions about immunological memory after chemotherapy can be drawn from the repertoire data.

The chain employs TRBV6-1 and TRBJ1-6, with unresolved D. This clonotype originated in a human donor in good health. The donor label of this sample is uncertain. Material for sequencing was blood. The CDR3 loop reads CASSERWDGSPLHF. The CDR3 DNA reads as TGTGCCAGCAGTGAACGGTGGGATGGATCACCCCTCCACTTT.